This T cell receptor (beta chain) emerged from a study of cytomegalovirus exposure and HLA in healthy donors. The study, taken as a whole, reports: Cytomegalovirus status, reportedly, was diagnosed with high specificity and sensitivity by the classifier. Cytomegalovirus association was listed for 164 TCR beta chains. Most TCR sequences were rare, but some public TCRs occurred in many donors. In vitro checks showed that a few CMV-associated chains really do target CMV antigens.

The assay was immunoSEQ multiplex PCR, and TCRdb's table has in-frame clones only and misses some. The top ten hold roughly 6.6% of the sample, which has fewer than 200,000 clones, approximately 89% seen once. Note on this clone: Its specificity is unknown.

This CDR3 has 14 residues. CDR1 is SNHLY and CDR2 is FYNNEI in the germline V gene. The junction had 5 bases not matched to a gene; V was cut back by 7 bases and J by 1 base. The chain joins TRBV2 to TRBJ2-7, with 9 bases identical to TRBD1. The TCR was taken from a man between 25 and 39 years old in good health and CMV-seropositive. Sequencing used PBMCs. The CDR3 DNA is TGTGCCAGCATTACCGGGACAGGGTCCTACGAGCAGTACTTC. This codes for CASITGTGSYEQYF.